This T cell receptor (beta chain) was identified during a study of response to subunit inactivated influenza vaccine. TCRdb re-analysed the RT-PCR reads in MiXCR, keeping a single row per CDR3 protein. This repertoire shows just under 550,000 distinct CDR3 sequences, under 25% found once; its top ten account for 2.8%. Germline assignment: CDR1 SGHTA and CDR2 FQGNSA. CDR3 length: 14 residues. The V end was cut by 1 base, the J end by 9 bases, with 13 bases between. The data also belong to a second study, concerning T cells expressing NK-cell markers. From that report: The authors made TCR beta cDNA libraries by 5'RACE template switching. This switching added a universal primer site and UMIs. Eight donors were sequenced, seven testing HCMV-seropositive and one testing seronegative. Sorting was limited to alpha-beta TCR-expressing T cells with an anti-gamma-delta TCR antibody in several experiments. Of the CD8+ T cell pool in several donors, about 1.0-7.0% was accounted for by dominant NKG2C+ clonotypes. These clonotypes additionally ranked first within the CD3+CD56-NKG2C+ fraction of a few donors.

This clonotype originated in a man aged 45 to 65 who received an inactivated influenza vaccine. V usage is TRBV7-2 and J usage is TRBJ2-1; D possibly matches TRBD1 or TRBD2 (6 bases each). The sequencing used CD4+ T cells sorted from PBMCs, collected 11 to 12 days after vaccination. This CDR3 reads CASSLGRGASEQFF. CDR3 sequence (DNA): TGTGCCAGCAGCTTAGGGAGGGGGGCGAGTGAGCAGTTCTTC.